This note documents a single T cell receptor beta chain sequence. The data are from a study of cytomegalovirus exposure and HLA in healthy donors. This PCR relied on a set of 60 Vbeta primers and 13 Jbeta primers. Method: immunoSEQ multiplex PCR; TCRdb's copy keeps in-frame clones and lacks some. The sample data list over 100,000 clones. The source is a man aged 30-40 years in good health and CMV-seronegative. Sequenced input: PBMCs.

The DNA for the CDR3 is TGTGCCAGCAGACGGGACAGAGTCTCTGGGGCCAACGTCCTGACTTTC. This encodes CASRRDRVSGANVLTF. The chain recombines TRBV2 with TRBJ2-6, with 7 positions matching TRBD1. Germline CDR1 is SNHLY and CDR2 is FYNNEI. The CDR3 length is 16 residues. J was trimmed by 0 bases and V by 6 bases; bases with no gene match: 5.